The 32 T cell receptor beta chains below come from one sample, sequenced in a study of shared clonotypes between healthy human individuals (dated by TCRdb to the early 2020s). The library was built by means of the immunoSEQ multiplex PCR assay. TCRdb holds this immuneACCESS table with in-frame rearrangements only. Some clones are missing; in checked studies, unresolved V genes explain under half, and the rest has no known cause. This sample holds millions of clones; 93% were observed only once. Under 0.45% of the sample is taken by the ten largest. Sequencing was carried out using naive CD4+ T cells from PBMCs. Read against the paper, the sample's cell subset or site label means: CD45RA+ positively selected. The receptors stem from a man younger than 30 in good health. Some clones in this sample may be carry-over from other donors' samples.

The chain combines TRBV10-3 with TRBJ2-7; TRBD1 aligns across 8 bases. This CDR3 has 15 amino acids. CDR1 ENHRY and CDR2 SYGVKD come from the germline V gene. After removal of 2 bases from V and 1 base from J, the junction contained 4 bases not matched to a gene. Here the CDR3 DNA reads TGTGCCATCAGTGAGAACAGGGGGGATTCCTACGAGCAGTACTTC. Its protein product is CAISENRGDSYEQYF.

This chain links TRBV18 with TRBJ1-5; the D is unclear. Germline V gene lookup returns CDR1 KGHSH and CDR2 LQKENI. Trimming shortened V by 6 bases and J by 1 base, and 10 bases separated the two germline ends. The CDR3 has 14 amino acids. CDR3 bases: TGTGCCAGCTCCAACGGAAGAAGCAATCAGCCCCAGCATTTT. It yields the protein CASSNGRSNQPQHF.

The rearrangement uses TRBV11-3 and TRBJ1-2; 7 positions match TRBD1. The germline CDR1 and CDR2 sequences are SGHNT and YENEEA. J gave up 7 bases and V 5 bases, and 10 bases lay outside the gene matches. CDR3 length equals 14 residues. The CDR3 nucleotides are TGTGCCAGCAGCCTTCTTGACAGGGAAGCTGGCTACACCTTC. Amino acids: CASSLLDREAGYTF.

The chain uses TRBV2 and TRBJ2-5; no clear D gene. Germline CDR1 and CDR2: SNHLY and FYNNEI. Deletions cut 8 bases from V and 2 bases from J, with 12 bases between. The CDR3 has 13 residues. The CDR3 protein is CASFYHSQETQYF. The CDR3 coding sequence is TGTGCCAGCTTTTACCACAGTCAAGAGACCCAGTACTTC.

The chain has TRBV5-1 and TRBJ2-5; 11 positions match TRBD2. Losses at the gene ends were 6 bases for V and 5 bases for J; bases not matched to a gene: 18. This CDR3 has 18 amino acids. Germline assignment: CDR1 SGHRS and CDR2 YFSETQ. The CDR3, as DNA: TGCGCCAGCAAGTCGTTGGCTAGCGGGAGGCCGGAGGGTGAGACCCAGTACTTC. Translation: CASKSLASGRPEGETQYF.

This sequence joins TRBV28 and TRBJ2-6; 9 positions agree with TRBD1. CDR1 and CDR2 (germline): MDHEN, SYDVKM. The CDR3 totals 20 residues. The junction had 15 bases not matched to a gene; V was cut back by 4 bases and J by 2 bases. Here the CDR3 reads CASSSLPGQGGLAGANVLTF. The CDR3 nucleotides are TGTGCCAGCAGTTCGCTTCCGGGACAGGGAGGGTTGGCTGGGGCCAACGTCCTGACTTTC.

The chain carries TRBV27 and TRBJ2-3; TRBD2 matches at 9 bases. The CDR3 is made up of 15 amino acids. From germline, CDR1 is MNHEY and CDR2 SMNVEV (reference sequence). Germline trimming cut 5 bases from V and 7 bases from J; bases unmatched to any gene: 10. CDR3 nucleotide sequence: TGTGCCAGCAGTCGGACTAGCGCCGGCGGGTATACGCAGTATTTT. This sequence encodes CASSRTSAGGYTQYF.

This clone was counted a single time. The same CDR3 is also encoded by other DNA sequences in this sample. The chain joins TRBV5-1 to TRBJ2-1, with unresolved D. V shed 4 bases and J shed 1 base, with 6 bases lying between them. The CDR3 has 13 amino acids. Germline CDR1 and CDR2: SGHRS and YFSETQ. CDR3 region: CASSAASYNEQFF. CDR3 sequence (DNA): TGCGCCAGCAGCGCGGCGTCCTACAATGAGCAGTTCTTC.

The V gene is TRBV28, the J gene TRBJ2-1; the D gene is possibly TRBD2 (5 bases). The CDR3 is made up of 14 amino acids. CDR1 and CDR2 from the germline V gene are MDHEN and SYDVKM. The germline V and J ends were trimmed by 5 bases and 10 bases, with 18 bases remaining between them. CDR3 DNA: TGTGCCAGCAGTCCCGCGTTAGGGAGCGTCGAGCAGTTCTTC. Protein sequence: CASSPALGSVEQFF.

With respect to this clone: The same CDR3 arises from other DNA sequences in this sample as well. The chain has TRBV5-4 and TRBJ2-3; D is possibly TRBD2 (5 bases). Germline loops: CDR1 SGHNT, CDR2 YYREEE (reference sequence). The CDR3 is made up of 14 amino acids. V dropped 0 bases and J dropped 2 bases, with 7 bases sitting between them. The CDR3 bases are TGTGCCAGCAGCTTGGGAGGGATCACAGATACGCAGTATTTT. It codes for CASSLGGITDTQYF.

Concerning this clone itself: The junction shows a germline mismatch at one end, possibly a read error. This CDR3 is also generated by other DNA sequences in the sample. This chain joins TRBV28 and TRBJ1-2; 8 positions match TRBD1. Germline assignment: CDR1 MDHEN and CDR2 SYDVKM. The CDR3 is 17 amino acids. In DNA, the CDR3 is TGTGCCAGTAGTTTCGCCGACACAGGGGGGGGAAACTATGGCTACACCTTC. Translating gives CASSFADTGGGNYGYTF.

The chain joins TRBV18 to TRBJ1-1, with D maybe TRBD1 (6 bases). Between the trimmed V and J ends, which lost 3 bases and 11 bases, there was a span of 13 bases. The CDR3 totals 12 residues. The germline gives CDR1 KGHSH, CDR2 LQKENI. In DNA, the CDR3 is TGTGCCAGCTCACCCCAGGGGAGCACGGCTTTCTTT. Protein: CASSPQGSTAFF. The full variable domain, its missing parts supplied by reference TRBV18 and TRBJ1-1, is NAGVMQNPRHLVRRRGQEARLRCSPMKGHSHVYWYRQLPEEGLKFMVYLQKENIIDESGMPKERFSAEFPKEGPSILRIQQVVRGDSAAYFCASSPQGSTAFFGQGTRLTVV.

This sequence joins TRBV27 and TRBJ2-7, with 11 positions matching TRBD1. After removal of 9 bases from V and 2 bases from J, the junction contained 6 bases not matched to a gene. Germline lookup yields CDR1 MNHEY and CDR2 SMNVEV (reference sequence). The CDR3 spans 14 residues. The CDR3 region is CASQKDRGPYEQYF. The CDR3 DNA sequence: TGTGCCAGTCAGAAGGACAGGGGGCCCTACGAGCAGTACTTC.

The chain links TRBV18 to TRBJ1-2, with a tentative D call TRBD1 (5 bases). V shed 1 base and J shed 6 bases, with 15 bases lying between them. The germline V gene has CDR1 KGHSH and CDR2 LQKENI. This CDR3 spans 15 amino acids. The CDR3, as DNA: TGTGCCAGCTCACCACGGGGGGTGGAGGAGAATGGCTACACCTTC. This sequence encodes CASSPRGVEENGYTF.

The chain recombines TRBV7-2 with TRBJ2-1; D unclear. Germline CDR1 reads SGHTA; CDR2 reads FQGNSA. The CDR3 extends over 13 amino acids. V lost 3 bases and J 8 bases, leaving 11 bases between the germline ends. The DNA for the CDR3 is TGTGCCAGCAGCTTTTACGCGTCCGATGAGCAGTTCTTC. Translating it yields CASSFYASDEQFF. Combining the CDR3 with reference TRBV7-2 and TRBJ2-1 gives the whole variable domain GAGVSQSPSNKVTEKGKDVELRCDPISGHTALYWYRQSLGQGLEFLIYFQGNSAPDKSGLPSDRFSAERTGGSVSTLTIQRTQQEDSAVYLCASSFYASDEQFFGPGTRLTVL.

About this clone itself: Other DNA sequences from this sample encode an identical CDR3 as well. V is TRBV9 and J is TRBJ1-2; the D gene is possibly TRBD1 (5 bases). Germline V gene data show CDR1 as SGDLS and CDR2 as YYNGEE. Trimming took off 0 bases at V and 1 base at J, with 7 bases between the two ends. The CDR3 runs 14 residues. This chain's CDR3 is CASSVAQGNYGYTF. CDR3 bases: TGTGCCAGCAGCGTAGCCCAGGGTAACTATGGCTACACCTTC. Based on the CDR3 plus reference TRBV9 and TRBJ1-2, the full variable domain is DSGVTQTPKHLITATGQRVTLRCSPRSGDLSVYWYQQSLDQGLQFLIQYYNGEERAKGNILERFSAQQFPDLHSELNLSSLELGDSALYFCASSVAQGNYGYTFGSGTRLTVV.

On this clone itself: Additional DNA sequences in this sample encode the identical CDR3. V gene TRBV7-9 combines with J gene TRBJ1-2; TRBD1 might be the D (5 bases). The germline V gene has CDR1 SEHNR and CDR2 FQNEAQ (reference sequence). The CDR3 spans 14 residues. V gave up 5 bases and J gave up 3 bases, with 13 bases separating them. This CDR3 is CASSPRGEDYGYTF. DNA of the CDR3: TGTGCCAGCAGCCCGAGAGGGGAAGACTATGGCTACACCTTC.

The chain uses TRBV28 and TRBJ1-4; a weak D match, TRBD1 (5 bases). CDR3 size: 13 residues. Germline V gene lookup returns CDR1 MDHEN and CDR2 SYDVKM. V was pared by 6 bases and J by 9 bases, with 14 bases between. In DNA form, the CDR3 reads TGTGCCAGCAGGGGGGTAGAGATGAAAAAACTGTTTTTT. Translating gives CASRGVEMKKLFF.

DNA for the CDR3: TGTGCCAGCAGCCTTCTTAGGGATAGGGCCATTCAGTACTTC. This translates into CASSLLRDRAIQYF. V gene TRBV7-2 combines with J gene TRBJ2-4; the D is unclear. The ends were cut back, 5 bases at V and 9 bases at J, with 17 bases in the middle. Germline CDR1 SGHTA, CDR2 FQGNSA. This CDR3 is built from 14 residues. Using reference TRBV7-2 and TRBJ2-4 for the parts outside the CDR3, the full variable domain is GAGVSQSPSNKVTEKGKDVELRCDPISGHTALYWYRQSLGQGLEFLIYFQGNSAPDKSGLPSDRFSAERTGGSVSTLTIQRTQQEDSAVYLCASSLLRDRAIQYFGAGTRLSVL.

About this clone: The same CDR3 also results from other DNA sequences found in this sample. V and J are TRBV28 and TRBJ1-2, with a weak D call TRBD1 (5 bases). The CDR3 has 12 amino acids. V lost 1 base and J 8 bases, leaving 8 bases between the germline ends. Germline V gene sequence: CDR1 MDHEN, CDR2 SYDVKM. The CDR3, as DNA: TGTGCCAGCAGTTTATTGGGGGAGGGCTACACCTTC. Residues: CASSLLGEGYTF.

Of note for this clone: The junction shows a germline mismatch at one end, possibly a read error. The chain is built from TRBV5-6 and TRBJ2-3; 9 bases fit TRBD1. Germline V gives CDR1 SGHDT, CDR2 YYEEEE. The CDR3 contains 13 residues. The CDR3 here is CASSSPTTGGTNF. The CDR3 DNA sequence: TGTGCCAGCAGCTCACCGACCACAGGGGGCACGAATTTT.

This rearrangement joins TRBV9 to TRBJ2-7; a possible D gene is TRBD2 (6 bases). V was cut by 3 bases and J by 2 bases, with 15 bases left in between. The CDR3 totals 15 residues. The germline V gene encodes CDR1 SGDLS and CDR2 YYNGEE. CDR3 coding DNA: TGTGCCAGCAGCGGAACCGGGACTCGAGCCTACGAGCAGTACTTC. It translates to CASSGTGTRAYEQYF.

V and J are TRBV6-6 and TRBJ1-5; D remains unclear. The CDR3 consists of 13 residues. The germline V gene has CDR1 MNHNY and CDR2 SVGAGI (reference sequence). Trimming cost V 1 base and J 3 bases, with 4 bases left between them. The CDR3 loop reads CASSYLFNQPQHF. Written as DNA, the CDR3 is TGTGCCAGCAGTTACTTATTCAATCAGCCCCAGCATTTT.

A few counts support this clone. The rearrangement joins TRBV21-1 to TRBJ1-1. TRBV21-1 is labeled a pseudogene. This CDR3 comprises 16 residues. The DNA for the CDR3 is TGTGCCAGCAGCCGATATACCATCTGGGTGGGTCCTGAAGCTTTCTTT. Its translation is CASSRYTIWVGPEAFF.

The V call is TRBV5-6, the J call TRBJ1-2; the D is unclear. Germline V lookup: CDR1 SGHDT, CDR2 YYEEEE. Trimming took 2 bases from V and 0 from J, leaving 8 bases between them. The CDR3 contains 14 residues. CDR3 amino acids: CASSFGPANYGYTF. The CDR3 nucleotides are TGTGCCAGCAGCTTTGGTCCCGCTAACTATGGCTACACCTTC.

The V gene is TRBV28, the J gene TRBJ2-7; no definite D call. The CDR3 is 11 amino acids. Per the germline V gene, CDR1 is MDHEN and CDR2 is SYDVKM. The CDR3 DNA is TGTACGATACATCTGGATTACGAGCAGTACTTC. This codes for CTIHLDYEQYF.

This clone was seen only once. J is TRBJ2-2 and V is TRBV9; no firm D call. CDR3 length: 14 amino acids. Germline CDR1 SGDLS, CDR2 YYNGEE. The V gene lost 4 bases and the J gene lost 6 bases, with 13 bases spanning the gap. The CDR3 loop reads CASSSLTVAGELFF. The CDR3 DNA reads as TGTGCCAGCAGCTCCCTCACGGTCGCCGGGGAGCTGTTTTTT.

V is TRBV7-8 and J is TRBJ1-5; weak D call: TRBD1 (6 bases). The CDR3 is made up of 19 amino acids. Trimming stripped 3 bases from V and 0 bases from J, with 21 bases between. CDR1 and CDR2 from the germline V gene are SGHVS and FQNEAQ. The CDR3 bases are TGTGCCAGCAGCTTTTCGAGAGTGGGGGCCGGCGTTAGCAATCAGCCCCAGCATTTT. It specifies CASSFSRVGAGVSNQPQHF.

The CDR3 nucleotides read TGTGCCAGCAGTATAACAGGGCCCTATGGCTACACCTTC. It codes for CASSITGPYGYTF. This chain joins TRBV28 and TRBJ1-2, with D maybe TRBD1 (6 bases). Germline values: CDR1 MDHEN, CDR2 SYDVKM. The CDR3 has 13 residues. Trimming stripped 5 bases from V and 4 bases from J, with 11 bases between.

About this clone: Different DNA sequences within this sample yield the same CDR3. CDR3 DNA sequence: TGCGCCAGCAGCCCGGGACAGGGGAATGGCTACACCTTC. Encoded protein: CASSPGQGNGYTF. The chain carries TRBV5-1 and TRBJ1-2, with 10 bases lining up with TRBD1. Germline V gene sequence: CDR1 SGHRS, CDR2 YFSETQ. Trimming took 4 bases from V and 6 from J; bases not matched to a gene: 3. This CDR3 is 13 amino acids long. The variable domain in full, completed from reference TRBV5-1 and TRBJ1-2, reads KAGVTQTPRYLIKTRGQQVTLSCSPISGHRSVSWYQQTPGQGLQFLFEYFSETQRNKGNFPGRFSGRQFSNSRSEMNVSTLELGDSALYLCASSPGQGNGYTFGSGTRLTVV.

The CDR3 nucleotides read TGTGCCAGCAGCCCCGATTTACGGGAGGGGCACAATGAGCAGTTCTTC. The encoded protein is CASSPDLREGHNEQFF. The chain recombines TRBV11-3 with TRBJ2-1; 8 nucleotides align to TRBD2. Germline V lookup: CDR1 SGHNT, CDR2 YENEEA. Unmatched junction bases numbered 11, after V lost 5 bases and J lost 5 bases. The CDR3 has 16 amino acids.

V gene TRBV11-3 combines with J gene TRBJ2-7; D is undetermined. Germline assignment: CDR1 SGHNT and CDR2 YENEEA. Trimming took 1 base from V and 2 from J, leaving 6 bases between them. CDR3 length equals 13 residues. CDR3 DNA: TGTGCCAGCAGCTTAGCACAGACCTACGAGCAGTACTTC. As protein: CASSLAQTYEQYF. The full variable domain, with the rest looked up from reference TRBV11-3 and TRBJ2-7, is EAGVVQSPRYKIIEKKQPVAFWCNPISGHNTLYWYLQNLGQGPELLIRYENEEAVDDSQLPKDRFSAERLKGVDSTLKIQPAELGDSAVYLCASSLAQTYEQYFGPGTRLTVT.